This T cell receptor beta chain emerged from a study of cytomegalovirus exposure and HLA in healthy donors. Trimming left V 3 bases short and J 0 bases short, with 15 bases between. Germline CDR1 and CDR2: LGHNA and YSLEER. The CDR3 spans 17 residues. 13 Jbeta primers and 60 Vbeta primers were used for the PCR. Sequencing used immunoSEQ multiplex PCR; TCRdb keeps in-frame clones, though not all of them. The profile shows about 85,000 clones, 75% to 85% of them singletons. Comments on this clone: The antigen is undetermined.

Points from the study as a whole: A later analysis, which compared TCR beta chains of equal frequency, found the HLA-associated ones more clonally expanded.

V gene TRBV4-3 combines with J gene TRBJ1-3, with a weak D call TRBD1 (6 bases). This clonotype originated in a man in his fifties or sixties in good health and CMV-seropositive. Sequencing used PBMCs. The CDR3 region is CASSQGSGAPSGNTIYF. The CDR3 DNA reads TGCGCCAGCAGCCAGGGGTCAGGGGCGCCCTCTGGAAACACCATATATTTT.